Presented here are 8 T cell receptor beta chains from one specimen sequenced in a study of chemoradiotherapy in HPV16-positive cancers. Sequencing used immunoSEQ multiplex PCR; TCRdb keeps in-frame clones, though not all of them. The sample has about 24,000 clones, 87% seen once. This specimen was blood, taken from a patient who underwent chemoradiotherapy. Receptor source: a human donor with HPV-associated anogenital cancer.

CDR3 in amino acids: CASSRLEAGYEQYF. CDR3 sequence (DNA): TGTGCCAGCAGCCGACTAGAGGCGGGGTACGAGCAGTACTTC. The chain is built from TRBV7-2 and TRBJ2-7, with D possibly matching TRBD2 (6 bases). V was shortened by 5 bases and J by 4 bases, with 15 bases between the two germline ends. The germline CDR1 and CDR2 sequences are SGHTA and FQGNSA. The CDR3 runs 14 residues.

Details on this clone: A read error may account for a junction end that differs from germline. The J gene is TRBJ1-6, the V gene TRBV5-1, with 8 positions matching TRBD1. Per the germline V gene, CDR1 is SGHRS and CDR2 is YFSETQ. CDR3 size: 16 residues. CDR3 in amino acids: CASSFGQGAPNSPLHF. The DNA of the CDR3 is TGCGCCAGCAGCTTTGGGCAGGGGGCCCCTAATTCGCCCCTCCACTTT.

This chain uses TRBV11-2 with TRBJ1-1, with TRBD1 identical over 8 bases. The CDR3 consists of 15 residues. The germline V gene has CDR1 SGHAT and CDR2 FQNNGV. The junction had 6 bases not matched to a gene; V was cut back by 5 bases and J by 1 base. The CDR3 nucleotides are TGTGCCAGCAGCCACGCCGGACAGGGGAACACTGAAGCTTTCTTT. Amino acids: CASSHAGQGNTEAFF.

This clone appeared a single time. The CDR3, as DNA: TGTGCCAGCAGCTTCGCGGTTGGACAGGGGACGTATGGCTACACCTTC. Its translation is CASSFAVGQGTYGYTF. V gene TRBV7-9 combines with J gene TRBJ1-2, with 9 bases that match TRBD1. The V gene's germline CDR1 is SEHNR and CDR2 FQNEAQ (reference sequence). Trimming took 3 bases from V and 5 from J; bases not matched to a gene: 10. The CDR3 has 16 residues.

The chain carries TRBV27 and TRBJ1-1; D is perhaps TRBD1 (5 bases). This CDR3 spans 14 amino acids. Trimming removed 6 bases at V and 1 base at J, with 12 bases between. Germline loops: CDR1 MNHEY, CDR2 SMNVEV (reference sequence). CDR3 amino acids: CASSKSGQNTEAFF. The CDR3, as DNA: TGTGCCAGCAGCAAGTCCGGACAGAACACTGAAGCTTTCTTT.

V gene TRBV9 combines with J gene TRBJ2-7; 9 positions match TRBD2. Germline CDR1 reads SGDLS; CDR2 reads YYNGEE. The CDR3 sequence is 19 residues long. Trimming cost V 0 bases and J 0 bases; bases outside gene matches: 13. This CDR3 reads CASSVAPLGAAGGSYEQYF. For the CDR3, the DNA is TGTGCCAGCAGCGTAGCCCCCTTAGGCGCAGCGGGGGGCTCCTACGAGCAGTACTTC.

The rearrangement joins TRBV7-2 to TRBJ2-5, with D maybe TRBD1 (5 bases). Trimming took off 1 base at V and 5 bases at J, with 14 bases between the two ends. CDR1 and CDR2 (germline): SGHTA, FQGNSA. The CDR3 extends over 15 amino acids. The CDR3 spells CASSLVRGLGETQYF. CDR3 nucleotides: TGTGCCAGCAGCTTAGTTAGGGGTCTTGGGGAGACCCAGTACTTC.

The chain recombines TRBV9 with TRBJ2-5; 13 bases agree with TRBD2. The ends lost 3 bases at V and 4 bases at J; junction bases unmatched: 6. This CDR3 has 16 residues. Germline V gene sequence: CDR1 SGDLS, CDR2 YYNGEE. The CDR3 loop is CASSATSGGAIETQYF. In DNA, the CDR3 is TGTGCCAGCAGCGCCACTAGCGGGGGGGCCATAGAGACCCAGTACTTC.